One and the same sample provided the 15 T cell receptor beta chains below, sequenced in a study of cytomegalovirus exposure and HLA in healthy donors. The PCR had 60 Vbeta and 13 Jbeta primers. Sequencing used immunoSEQ multiplex PCR; TCRdb keeps in-frame clones, though not all of them. This sample has about 160,000 clones; around 84% occur once, and the top ten carry 1.5% to 2.5%. The specimen sequenced was PBMCs. All receptors come from a man between 18 and 29 years old in good health and CMV-seronegative.

V is TRBV5-4 and J is TRBJ2-4, with D tentatively TRBD1 (8 bases). The CDR3 runs 14 residues. Trimming removed 4 bases at V and 7 bases at J, with 15 bases between. Germline loops: CDR1 SGHNT, CDR2 YYREEE (reference sequence). The DNA for the CDR3 is TGTGCCAGCAGCGCGGACAGGGAGGGGAACATTCAGTACTTC. Amino acids: CASSADREGNIQYF. The whole variable domain, remainder taken from reference TRBV5-4 and TRBJ2-4, is ETGVTQSPTHLIKTRGQQVTLRCSSQSGHNTVSWYQQALGQGPQFIFQYYREEENGRGNFPPRFSGLQFPNYSSELNVNALELDDSALYLCASSADREGNIQYFGAGTRLSVL.

V and J are TRBV29-1 and TRBJ2-7, with a weak D call TRBD2 (5 bases). Trimming left V 5 bases short and J 0 bases short, with 8 bases between. Germline CDR1 reads SQVTM; CDR2 reads ANQGSEA. This CDR3 has 12 residues. The CDR3 sequence is CSVRTRSYEQYF. The CDR3 bases are TGCAGCGTTAGGACTCGCTCCTACGAGCAGTACTTC.

The chain combines TRBV7-9 with TRBJ2-2; 9 bases fit TRBD1. The CDR3 is made up of 16 amino acids. J gave up 5 bases and V 0 bases, and 4 bases lay outside the gene matches. CDR1 and CDR2 (germline): SEHNR, FQNEAQ (reference sequence). DNA for the CDR3: TGTGCCAGCAGCTTAGCAGGGACAGGGAGAACCGGGGAGCTGTTTTTT. This codes for CASSLAGTGRTGELFF.

This chain connects TRBV10-3 to TRBJ2-5, with TRBD2 as a possible D gene (7 bases). This CDR3 contains 20 residues. CDR1 and CDR2 from the germline V gene are ENHRY and SYGVKD. The V and J ends lost 0 bases and 4 bases respectively, with 27 bases between them. CDR3 protein: CAISESFGVSTGGQRETQYF. CDR3 DNA: TGTGCCATCAGTGAGTCGTTCGGGGTCTCGACGGGGGGCCAACGAGAGACCCAGTACTTC.

The rearrangement links TRBV7-8 to TRBJ1-2, with D hard to call. The CDR3 spans 15 residues. Trimming left V 2 bases short and J 0 bases short, with 10 bases between. Looked up from germline, CDR1 is SGHVS and CDR2 is FQNEAQ. The CDR3 spells CASSLITETNYGYTF. In DNA, the CDR3 is TGTGCCAGCAGCTTAATAACAGAAACTAACTATGGCTACACCTTC. The whole variable domain, remainder taken from reference TRBV7-8 and TRBJ1-2, is GAGVSQSPRYKVAKRGQDVALRCDPISGHVSLFWYQQALGQGPEFLTYFQNEAQLDKSGLPSDRFFAERPEGSVSTLKIQRTQQEDSAVYLCASSLITETNYGYTFGSGTRLTVV.

The rearrangement links TRBV11-3 to TRBJ1-2; a possible D gene is TRBD1 (6 bases). The germline V gene encodes CDR1 SGHNT and CDR2 YENEEA. Trimming removed 4 bases at V and 4 bases at J, with 10 bases between. The CDR3 length is 13 residues. CDR3 sequence (DNA): TGTGCCAGCAGCTCCGGGACACTCTATGGCTACACCTTC. Its translation: CASSSGTLYGYTF.

This chain joins TRBV5-6 and TRBJ2-5, with D unclear. Germline CDR1 reads SGHDT; CDR2 reads YYEEEE. The CDR3 spans 12 residues. V was pared by 4 bases and J by 3 bases, with 7 bases between. CDR3 protein: CASSTSKETQYF. The CDR3 nucleotides read TGTGCCAGCAGCACTTCTAAAGAGACCCAGTACTTC.

The chain joins TRBV7-9 to TRBJ2-3; D is ambiguous. CDR1 SEHNR and CDR2 FQNEAQ come from the germline V gene (reference sequence). CDR3 length: 11 amino acids. Trimming left V 5 bases short and J 6 bases short, with 6 bases between. The CDR3 DNA is TGTGCCAGCAGCCCGCAGGATACGCAGTATTTT. Translation: CASSPQDTQYF.

The CDR3 sequence: CASSPLTGSGATGDTQYF. In DNA form, the CDR3 reads TGTGCCAGCAGCCCACTTACGGGTAGCGGGGCTACAGGAGATACGCAGTATTTT. The chain has TRBV7-9 and TRBJ2-3; 8 nucleotides line up with TRBD2. V was pared by 5 bases and J by 5 bases, with 18 bases of the junction left unmatched. Germline values: CDR1 SEHNR, CDR2 FQNEAQ (reference sequence). This CDR3 has 18 residues.

The chain joins TRBV15 to TRBJ1-1; TRBD1 is a possible D gene (6 bases). This CDR3 is built from 15 residues. The germline CDR1 and CDR2 sequences are LNHNV and YYDKDF (reference sequence). Deletions cut 1 base from V and 4 bases from J, with 13 bases between. CDR3 region: CATSRAGTMGTEAFF. As DNA, the CDR3 is TGTGCCACCAGCAGAGCTGGGACAATGGGCACTGAAGCTTTCTTT.

This chain joins TRBV4-1 and TRBJ2-4; possible D gene TRBD1, 6 bases. The CDR3 runs 16 residues. Trimming removed 0 bases at V and 11 bases at J, with 20 bases between. Germline V gene lookup returns CDR1 MGHRA and CDR2 YSYEKL. The CDR3 sequence: CASSQDPQGAQGVQYF. The CDR3 nucleotides read TGCGCCAGCAGCCAAGATCCACAGGGAGCCCAGGGTGTTCAGTACTTC.

V gene TRBV5-1 combines with J gene TRBJ2-1, with 7 bases fitting TRBD2. Germline V lookup: CDR1 SGHRS, CDR2 YFSETQ. This CDR3 has 14 amino acids. V shed 1 base and J 4 bases; nucleotides not matched to a gene: 2. CDR3 amino acids: CASSLSAGYNEQFF. The CDR3 region has the DNA TGCGCCAGCAGCTTGTCAGCGGGATACAATGAGCAGTTCTTC.

CDR3 DNA sequence: TGTGCCAGTACCCCCCCCGGGACAGGGGCTTACGAGCAGTACTTC. Translated: CASTPPGTGAYEQYF. This chain links TRBV19 with TRBJ2-5; 10 bases match TRBD1. The last part of the DNA fits TRBJ2-7 better; the J call may be wrong. The CDR3 consists of 15 residues. Germline V gene data show CDR1 as LNHDA and CDR2 as SQIVND (reference sequence).

The chain combines TRBV28 with TRBJ2-1; D may be TRBD1 (5 bases). CDR1 and CDR2 from the germline V gene are MDHEN and SYDVKM. The CDR3 runs to 14 residues. Trimming removed 6 bases from V and 7 bases from J, with 16 bases in between. The CDR3 reads CASSKMGRWNEQFF. The CDR3 DNA reads as TGTGCCAGCAGCAAAATGGGGCGATGGAATGAGCAGTTCTTC.

V is TRBV5-6 and J is TRBJ2-7; a weak D match, TRBD1 (6 bases). The end of the DNA fits TRBJ2-1 better, so the J call may be wrong. The CDR3 loop spans 15 amino acids. Germline lookup yields CDR1 SGHDT and CDR2 YYEEEE. The CDR3 DNA is TGTGCCAGCAGCCGGACAGTGAGCTCCTACAATGAGCAGTTCTTC. It encodes CASSRTVSSYNEQFF.